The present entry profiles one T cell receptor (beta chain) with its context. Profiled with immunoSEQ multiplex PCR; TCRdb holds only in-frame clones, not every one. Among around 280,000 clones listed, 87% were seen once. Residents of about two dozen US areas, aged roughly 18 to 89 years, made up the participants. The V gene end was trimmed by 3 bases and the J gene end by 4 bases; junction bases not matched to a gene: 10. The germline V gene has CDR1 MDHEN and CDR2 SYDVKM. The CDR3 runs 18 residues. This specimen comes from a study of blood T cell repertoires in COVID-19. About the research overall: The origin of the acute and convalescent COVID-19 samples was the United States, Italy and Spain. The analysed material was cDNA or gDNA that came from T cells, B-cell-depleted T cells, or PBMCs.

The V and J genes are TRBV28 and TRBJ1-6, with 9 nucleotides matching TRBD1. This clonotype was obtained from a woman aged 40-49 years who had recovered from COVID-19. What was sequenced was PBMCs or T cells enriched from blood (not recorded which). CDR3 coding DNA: TGTGCCAGCAGTTTCCCCACAGCCGGGACAGGGTATAATTCACCCCTCCACTTT. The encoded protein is CASSFPTAGTGYNSPLHF.